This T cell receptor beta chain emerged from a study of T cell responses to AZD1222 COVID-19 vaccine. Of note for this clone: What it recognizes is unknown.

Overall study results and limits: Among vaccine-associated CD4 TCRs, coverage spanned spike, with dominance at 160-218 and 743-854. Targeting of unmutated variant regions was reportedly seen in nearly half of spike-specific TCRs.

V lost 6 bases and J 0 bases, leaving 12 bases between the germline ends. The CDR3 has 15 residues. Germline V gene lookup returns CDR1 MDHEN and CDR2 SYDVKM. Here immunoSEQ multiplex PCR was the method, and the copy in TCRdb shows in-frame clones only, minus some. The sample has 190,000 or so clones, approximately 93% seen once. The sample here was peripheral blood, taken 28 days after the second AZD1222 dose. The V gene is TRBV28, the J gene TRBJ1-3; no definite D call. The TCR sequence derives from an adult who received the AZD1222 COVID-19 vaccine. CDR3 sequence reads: CASSLATYSGNTIYF. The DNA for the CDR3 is TGTGCCAGCAGCTTAGCGACGTACTCTGGAAACACCATATATTTT.